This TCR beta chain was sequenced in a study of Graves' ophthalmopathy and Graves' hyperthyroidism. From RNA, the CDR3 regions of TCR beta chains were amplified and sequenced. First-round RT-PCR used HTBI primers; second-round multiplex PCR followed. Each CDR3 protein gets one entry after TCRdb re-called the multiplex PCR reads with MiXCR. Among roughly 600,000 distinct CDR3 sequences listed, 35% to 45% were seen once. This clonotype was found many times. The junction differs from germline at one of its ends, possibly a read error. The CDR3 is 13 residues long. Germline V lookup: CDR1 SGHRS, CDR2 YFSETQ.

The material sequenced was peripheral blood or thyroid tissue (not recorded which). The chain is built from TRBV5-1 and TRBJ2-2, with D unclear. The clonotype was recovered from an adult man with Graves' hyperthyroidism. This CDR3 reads CASSLEGTGELFF. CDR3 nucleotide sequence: TGTGCCAGCAGCTTAGAAGGGACCGGGGAGCTGTTTTTT. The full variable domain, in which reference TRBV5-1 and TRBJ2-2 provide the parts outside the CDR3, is KAGVTQTPRYLIKTRGQQVTLSCSPISGHRSVSWYQQTPGQGLQFLFEYFSETQRNKGNFPGRFSGRQFSNSRSEMNVSTLELGDSALYLCASSLEGTGELFFGEGSRLTVL.